A single sample gave rise to the 12 T cell receptor beta chains below, sequenced in a study of T cells in Graves' hyperthyroidism and ophthalmopathy. RNA transcripts were the template for amplifying TCR beta CDR3 regions. TCR CDR3 regions were first amplified by RT-PCR with HTBI primers. TCRdb called the multiplex PCR reads again in MiXCR, with one record for every CDR3 protein. The table shows around 450,000 distinct CDR3 sequences, with 12% to 15% occurring only once. Sequenced material: blood. The receptors shown here come from a woman aged 18-30 years with Graves' hyperthyroidism.

This clonotype was picked up many times. The V call is TRBV6-1, the J call TRBJ1-1; TRBD1 might be the D (6 bases). The CDR3 loop spans 13 amino acids. The germline V and J ends were trimmed by 2 bases and 3 bases, with 7 bases remaining between them. CDR1 MNHNS and CDR2 SASEGT come from the germline V gene. DNA for the CDR3: TGTGCCAGCAGTGAAACAGGGCACACTGAAGCTTTCTTT. Translated: CASSETGHTEAFF.

This clonotype was observed at least ten times. The chain joins TRBV28 to TRBJ2-1; 14 bases map to TRBD2. The CDR3 covers 16 residues. CDR1 is MDHEN, CDR2 SYDVKM, per germline. V lost 6 bases to trimming and J lost 9 bases; unmatched junction nucleotides: 10. The DNA for the CDR3 is TGTGCCAGCAGAAAATCCGGGACTAGCGGGAGAACTGAGCAGTTCTTC. Protein product: CASRKSGTSGRTEQFF.

At least ten counts were recorded for this clonotype. V gene TRBV30 combines with J gene TRBJ1-1, with 7 bases matching TRBD1. The germline CDR1 and CDR2 sequences are GTSNPN and SVGIG (reference sequence). This CDR3 comprises 13 residues. The J segment lost 5 bases and the V segment lost 4 bases, leaving 7 bases of the junction unmatched. Here the CDR3 reads CAWTPLRGTEAFF. As DNA, the CDR3 is TGTGCCTGGACCCCCCTCAGGGGGACTGAAGCTTTCTTT.

This clonotype came up a few times. J is TRBJ2-2 and V is TRBV29-1; 11 bases map to TRBD2. V lost 7 bases, J lost 5 bases, and 12 bases stayed unmatched. This CDR3 comprises 16 residues. Looked up from germline, CDR1 is SQVTM and CDR2 is ANQGSEA. The CDR3 DNA reads TGCAGCGCTCAGACTAGCGGGGCACGTTCTACCGGGGAGCTGTTTTTT. This codes for CSAQTSGARSTGELFF.

In its sample, this clonotype was seen many times. The chain combines TRBV7-9 with TRBJ1-2; TRBD1 is a possible D gene (5 bases). The germline V gene has CDR1 SEHNR and CDR2 FQNEAQ (reference sequence). The CDR3 length is 12 residues. Trimming shortened V by 8 bases and J by 2 bases, and 9 bases separated the two germline ends. The CDR3 region is CASQGGNYGYTF. CDR3 DNA sequence: TGTGCCAGCCAGGGTGGGAACTATGGCTACACCTTC.

The sample holds many counts of this clonotype. This CDR3 reads CSARVGSYNTGELFF. CDR3 bases: TGCAGTGCTAGAGTTGGCAGCTATAACACCGGGGAGCTGTTTTTT. The J gene is TRBJ2-2, the V gene TRBV20-1; D unresolved. V was cut by 1 base and J by 2 bases, with 11 bases left in between. Germline-derived CDR1 and CDR2 are DFQATT and SNEGSKA (reference sequence). CDR3 size: 15 residues.

There are many counts of this clonotype. This chain connects TRBV29-1 to TRBJ2-3, with 10 bases that match TRBD2. The CDR3 is 15 amino acids. CDR1 and CDR2 from the germline V gene are SQVTM and ANQGSEA. The J segment lost 6 bases and the V segment lost 5 bases, leaving 11 bases of the junction unmatched. The CDR3 DNA follows: TGCAGCGTTCAAAAGACTAGCGGGCACAAGGATACGCAGTATTTT. Its translation: CSVQKTSGHKDTQYF.

As to this clonotype: This may be a read error, as it is one base from a much larger clone. The rearrangement links TRBV11-2 to TRBJ2-2, with 12 bases fitting TRBD2. This CDR3 contains 18 residues. With 10 bases clipped from V and 3 bases from J, the junction kept 15 bases outside the gene matches. Germline values: CDR1 SGHAT, CDR2 FQNNGV. Here the CDR3 reads CATAFPASGRADTGELFF. CDR3 nucleotides: TGTGCCACCGCCTTTCCCGCTAGCGGGAGGGCGGACACCGGGGAGCTGTTTTTT.

This clonotype was seen ten or more times. The rearrangement joins TRBV28 to TRBJ1-3, with D uncertain. The CDR3 length is 14 residues. Trimming removed 3 bases at V and 5 bases at J, with 11 bases between. Germline values: CDR1 MDHEN, CDR2 SYDVKM. The CDR3 loop reads CASSFELTRNTIYF. The CDR3 DNA reads TGTGCCAGCAGTTTCGAGTTAACGAGAAACACCATATATTTT.

This clonotype was observed many times. This chain joins TRBV12-3 or TRBV12-4 and TRBJ2-7, with D tentatively TRBD1 or TRBD2 (5 bases each). Trimming removed 1 base from V and 3 bases from J, with 19 bases in between. The CDR3 loop spans 17 amino acids. The DNA for the CDR3 is TGTGCCAGCAGTTTAGGAACTAGGGGACCTGGGTACTACGAGCAGTACTTC. It translates to CASSLGTRGPGYYEQYF.

The chain uses TRBV3-1 and TRBJ2-1; 8 bases fit TRBD2. V lost 0 bases and J lost 9; bases outside the gene matches: 7. The V gene's germline CDR1 is LGHDT and CDR2 YNNKEL (reference sequence). The CDR3 runs to 15 residues. DNA for the CDR3: TGTGCCAGCAGCCAAGATAGCGGGAAGGCGGGTGAGCAGTTCTTC. Translation gives CASSQDSGKAGEQFF.

This sequence joins TRBV7-9 and TRBJ2-1; 13 bases align to TRBD2. CDR1 SEHNR and CDR2 FQNEAQ come from the germline V gene (reference sequence). V lost 5 bases, J lost 4 bases, and 5 bases stayed unmatched. The CDR3 extends over 16 amino acids. The CDR3 region is CASSQELAGGYNEQFF. CDR3 coding DNA: TGTGCCAGCAGCCAAGAACTAGCGGGAGGGTACAATGAGCAGTTCTTC.